The present T cell receptor (beta chain) was sequenced within a study of blood T cells in healthy people across ages. In germline, CDR1 is SGHAT, CDR2 FQNNGV. The CDR3 extends over 15 amino acids. V lost 5 bases and J lost 8; bases outside the gene matches: 11. Sample-barcoded 5' priming and a J-beta primer mix drove a second PCR of 7 to 11 cycles. Each cDNA molecule was tagged by a template-switch adaptor that had 12 random nucleotides. A single record per CDR3 protein comes from TCRdb applying MiXCR to the 5' RACE reads. The sample contains roughly 1.7 million distinct CDR3 sequences, roughly 32% of which appear only once.

The chain employs TRBV11-2 and TRBJ2-1; 8 bases are shared with TRBD2. This receptor was identified in a woman aged 25 to 39 in good health. Sequencing was carried out using blood. DNA for the CDR3: TGTGCCAGCAGCGAGAGTAGCGGGATTATGCATGAGCAGTTCTTC. Protein: CASSESSGIMHEQFF. Combining the CDR3 with reference TRBV11-2 and TRBJ2-1 gives the whole variable domain EAGVAQSPRYKIIEKRQSVAFWCNPISGHATLYWYQQILGQGPKLLIQFQNNGVVDDSQLPKDRFSAERLKGVDSTLKIQPAKLEDSAVYLCASSESSGIMHEQFFGPGTRLTVL.